These 22 T cell receptor beta chains were sequenced from one sample in a study of blood T cell repertoires in COVID-19. Sequenced by immunoSEQ multiplex PCR; TCRdb stores in-frame clones only, minus some. The sample holds about 300,000 clones; around nine tenths are singletons and the top ten take about 2.6%. Specimen: PBMCs or T cells enriched from blood (not recorded which). The origin of the receptors is a woman between 18 and 29 years old who had recovered from COVID-19.

In its sample, this clone was seen once. The rearrangement uses TRBV5-1 and TRBJ2-2, with 7 positions matching TRBD2. Trimming removed 4 bases from V and 5 bases from J; junction bases left unmatched: 14. The germline V gene has CDR1 SGHRS and CDR2 YFSETQ. This CDR3 has 17 residues. The CDR3 spells CASSTGLDGRWTGELFF. CDR3 bases: TGCGCCAGCAGCACCGGACTAGACGGTCGTTGGACCGGGGAGCTGTTTTTT.

The V gene is TRBV19, the J gene TRBJ2-2; TRBD2 might be the D (7 bases). From germline, CDR1 is LNHDA and CDR2 SQIVND (reference sequence). The length of the CDR3 is 16 residues. V was cut by 5 bases and J by 3 bases, with 16 bases left in between. The CDR3: CASSLRWGGHTGELFF. The CDR3 coding sequence is TGTGCCAGTAGTCTTCGCTGGGGGGGGCACACCGGGGAGCTGTTTTTT.

The CDR3 nucleotides read TGCGCCAGCAGCGGGGAGGGCACTGAAGCTTTCTTT. Its translation: CASSGEGTEAFF. The chain has TRBV5-1 and TRBJ1-1; D uncertain. V was clipped by 4 bases and J by 4 bases, with 8 bases between them. The CDR3 loop spans 12 amino acids. Germline lookup yields CDR1 SGHRS and CDR2 YFSETQ.

This sequence joins TRBV27 and TRBJ2-1; TRBD2 matches 7 bases. Germline CDR1 MNHEY, CDR2 SMNVEV (reference sequence). J gave up 0 bases and V 5 bases, and 1 base lay outside the gene matches. This CDR3 region has 14 residues. CDR3 loop: CASSGRASYNEQFF. The CDR3 DNA reads as TGTGCCAGCAGTGGGAGGGCCTCCTACAATGAGCAGTTCTTC.

The V gene is TRBV6-1, the J gene TRBJ2-1; 8 bases line up with TRBD2. The CDR3 sequence is 15 residues long. Germline-derived CDR1 and CDR2 are MNHNS and SASEGT. V lost 3 bases, J lost 5 bases, and 6 bases stayed unmatched. CDR3 amino acids: CASSDGASGHNEQFF. CDR3 nucleotide sequence: TGTGCCAGCAGTGACGGGGCTAGCGGGCACAATGAGCAGTTCTTC.

This chain uses TRBV7-2 with TRBJ1-2; D might be TRBD1 (6 bases). From germline, CDR1 is SGHTA and CDR2 FQGNSA. CDR3 length: 15 amino acids. V was cut by 1 base and J by 6 bases, with 15 bases left in between. The CDR3 coding sequence is TGTGCCAGCAGCTTAGAAGGGGGAACAGACCATGGCTACACCTTC. Translating it yields CASSLEGGTDHGYTF.

The gene calls are TRBV7-2 and TRBJ1-2; TRBD1 might be the D (5 bases). The germline CDR1 and CDR2 sequences are SGHTA and FQGNSA. The CDR3 contains 14 residues. Trimming removed 3 bases from V and 2 bases from J, with 10 bases in between. CDR3 in DNA: TGTGCCAGCAGCTTGACAGCTTTAAACTATGGCTACACCTTC. Translated, it gives CASSLTALNYGYTF. The full variable domain, in which reference TRBV7-2 and TRBJ1-2 provide the parts outside the CDR3, is GAGVSQSPSNKVTEKGKDVELRCDPISGHTALYWYRQSLGQGLEFLIYFQGNSAPDKSGLPSDRFSAERTGGSVSTLTIQRTQQEDSAVYLCASSLTALNYGYTFGSGTRLTVV.

In DNA, the CDR3 is TGTGCCAGCAGTCTCGAGGCCGGCAATCAGCCCCAGCATTTT. Encoded protein: CASSLEAGNQPQHF. V usage is TRBV6-4 and J usage is TRBJ1-5; D unresolved. V shed 5 bases and J shed 2 bases, with 10 bases lying between them. Germline loops: CDR1 MRHNA, CDR2 SNTAGT. The CDR3 loop spans 14 amino acids.

The chain recombines TRBV2 with TRBJ2-5; TRBD2 agrees at 8 bases. In germline, CDR1 is SNHLY, CDR2 FYNNEI. The CDR3 loop spans 14 amino acids. V dropped 7 bases and J dropped 5; count of bases not matched to a gene: 9. CDR3 sequence reads: CASNPGLASETQYF. The CDR3 bases are TGTGCCAGCAATCCCGGACTAGCAAGCGAGACCCAGTACTTC.

This chain uses TRBV7-9 with TRBJ2-2, with TRBD2 matching over 9 bases. CDR3 length equals 15 residues. CDR1 and CDR2 (germline): SEHNR, FQNEAQ (reference sequence). V lost 1 base to trimming and J lost 4 bases; unmatched junction nucleotides: 1. CDR3 coding DNA: TGTGCCAGCAGCTTAGTAGCGGGAGCCACCGGGGAGCTGTTTTTT. Residues: CASSLVAGATGELFF.

The gene calls are TRBV5-1 and TRBJ1-1; TRBD1 is a possible D gene (5 bases). Germline CDR1 and CDR2: SGHRS and YFSETQ. V shed 2 bases and J shed 2 bases, with 13 bases lying between them. The CDR3 runs to 15 residues. CDR3 protein: CASSLAPGINTEAFF. The DNA of the CDR3 is TGCGCCAGCAGCTTAGCTCCAGGGATAAACACTGAAGCTTTCTTT.

The J gene is TRBJ2-2, the V gene TRBV7-8, with D uncertain. CDR3 length: 15 amino acids. Deletions cut 5 bases from V and 7 bases from J, with 17 bases between. Germline V lookup: CDR1 SGHVS, CDR2 FQNEAQ. The chain's CDR3 is CASSHKGARSGELFF. In DNA, the CDR3 is TGTGCCAGCAGCCACAAAGGTGCCCGGAGCGGGGAGCTGTTTTTT.

The genes are TRBV29-1 and TRBJ2-7, with 9 bases identical to TRBD1. CDR3 length: 16 amino acids. With V trimmed by 1 base and J by 7 bases, 14 bases remained unmatched. Germline CDR1 is SQVTM and CDR2 is ANQGSEA. The CDR3 coding sequence is TGCAGCGTTGAAGCCCGGAGAGGGACAGGGTTTCATGAGCAGTACTTC. It translates to CSVEARRGTGFHEQYF.

J is TRBJ2-3 and V is TRBV7-6; no reliable D call. Germline V lookup: CDR1 SGHVS, CDR2 FNYEAQ. This CDR3 has 15 amino acids. V dropped 1 base and J dropped 0 bases, with 8 bases sitting between them. DNA of the CDR3: TGTGCCAGCAGCTTAGATCCGTCGAGCACAGATACGCAGTATTTT. Protein product: CASSLDPSSTDTQYF.

CDR3 in DNA: TGTGCCAGCAGCCCGCCTCGGCTAGCGGGAGTTAGGGACTTTTACAATGAGCAGTTCTTC. Protein product: CASSPPRLAGVRDFYNEQFF. This chain joins TRBV7-8 and TRBJ2-1, with 10 positions matching TRBD2. CDR3 length: 20 residues. Trimming at V came to 5 bases and at J to 4 bases, leaving 20 bases not matched to a gene. The germline CDR1 and CDR2 sequences are SGHVS and FQNEAQ.

This clone has a handful of counts. This chain uses TRBV28 with TRBJ1-2; 9 bases are a match to TRBD1. The germline V gene has CDR1 MDHEN and CDR2 SYDVKM. J was trimmed by 8 bases and V by 5 bases; bases with no gene match: 12. The CDR3 runs 15 residues. CDR3 DNA sequence: TGTGCCAGCAGTCGCCCCGCCGGGACAGGGTTGGGCTACACCTTC. Its translation: CASSRPAGTGLGYTF.

The chain recombines TRBV29-1 with TRBJ1-3; D is perhaps TRBD1 (6 bases). The V gene lost 7 bases and the J gene lost 8 bases, with 24 bases spanning the gap. The germline V gene encodes CDR1 SQVTM and CDR2 ANQGSEA. This CDR3 is built from 15 residues. This CDR3 reads CSDKWHRDRLYTIYF. In DNA form, the CDR3 reads TGCAGCGATAAATGGCACAGGGATAGACTGTACACCATATATTTT. Combining the CDR3 with reference TRBV29-1 and TRBJ1-3 gives the whole variable domain SAVISQKPSRDICQRGTSLTIQCQVDSQVTMMFWYRQQPGQSLTLIATANQGSEATYESGFVIDKFPISRPNLTFSTLTVSNMSPEDSSIYLCSDKWHRDRLYTIYFGEGSWLTVV.

CDR3 sequence reads: CASSDVVRGTQYF. The CDR3 DNA reads as TGTGCCAGCAGTGACGTTGTTCGGGGTACGCAGTATTTT. The chain carries TRBV6-4 and TRBJ2-3; perhaps TRBD2 as D (5 bases). V lost 2 bases and J 8 bases, leaving 11 bases between the germline ends. Germline-derived CDR1 and CDR2 are MRHNA and SNTAGT. The CDR3 contains 13 residues.

This chain joins TRBV30 and TRBJ2-3; D uncertain. There are 11 residues in the CDR3. Germline CDR1 reads GTSNPN; CDR2 reads SVGIG (reference sequence). The V end was cut by 0 bases, the J end by 6 bases, with 4 bases between. The CDR3 sequence is CAWSVLDTQYF. The DNA for the CDR3 is TGTGCCTGGAGTGTACTGGATACGCAGTATTTT.

The rearrangement joins TRBV27 to TRBJ2-1, with D tentatively TRBD2 (5 bases). Trimming left V 3 bases short and J 9 bases short, with 15 bases between. Per germline, CDR1 MNHEY and CDR2 SMNVEV (reference sequence). This CDR3 is built from 14 residues. The CDR3 bases are TGTGCCAGCAGTTTTGCGGTCGGGAAAAGTGAGCAGTTCTTC. Protein: CASSFAVGKSEQFF.

This clone appeared a few times. The chain carries TRBV9 and TRBJ1-2; D is unclear. This CDR3 region has 14 residues. Looked up from germline, CDR1 is SGDLS and CDR2 is YYNGEE. V was shortened by 3 bases and J by 2 bases, with 11 bases between the two germline ends. For the CDR3, the DNA is TGTGCCAGCAGCGGCGAAGGCAGGAACTATGGCTACACCTTC. Residues: CASSGEGRNYGYTF. Full variable domain (missing parts from reference TRBV9 and TRBJ1-2): DSGVTQTPKHLITATGQRVTLRCSPRSGDLSVYWYQQSLDQGLQFLIQYYNGEERAKGNILERFSAQQFPDLHSELNLSSLELGDSALYFCASSGEGRNYGYTFGSGTRLTVV.

The gene calls are TRBV9 and TRBJ2-1; 8 bases map to TRBD1. Losses at the gene ends were 4 bases for V and 2 bases for J; bases not matched to a gene: 5. The CDR3 is 15 amino acids. The V gene's germline CDR1 is SGDLS and CDR2 YYNGEE. The CDR3, as DNA: TGTGCCAGCAGCTCGGGGACAGGTGCCTACAATGAGCAGTTCTTC. This gives the protein CASSSGTGAYNEQFF.